Sequencing of this T cell receptor (beta chain) was carried out in a study of blood T cell repertoires in COVID-19. Study-wide context: Researchers got acute and convalescent COVID-19 samples from the United States, Italy and Spain. T cells, B-cell-depleted T cells, or PBMCs supplied cDNA or gDNA.

It was during active infection that Seattle patients were enrolled and then longitudinally followed. V was cut by 7 bases and J by 1 base, with 8 bases left in between. Germline V CDR1 and CDR2: MDHEN, SYDVKM. CDR3 size: 13 residues. In the study's own analysis: Amplifying reference gene primers gave estimates of nucleated cell counts. Libraries were prepared by immunoSEQ multiplex PCR; TCRdb keeps only in-frame clonotypes and omits some of them. That table supplies the V and J calls and clone size; D and trimming were determined from the DNA. The sample contains about 80,000 clones, around 85% of which appear only once.

The gene calls are TRBV28 and TRBJ1-3; unclear D gene. This TCR was recovered from a middle-aged man with COVID-19, enrolled during active disease. Material for sequencing was peripheral blood. CDR3 region: CASNRLSGNTIYF. As DNA, the CDR3 is TGTGCCAGCAATCGGTTGTCTGGAAACACCATATATTTT.